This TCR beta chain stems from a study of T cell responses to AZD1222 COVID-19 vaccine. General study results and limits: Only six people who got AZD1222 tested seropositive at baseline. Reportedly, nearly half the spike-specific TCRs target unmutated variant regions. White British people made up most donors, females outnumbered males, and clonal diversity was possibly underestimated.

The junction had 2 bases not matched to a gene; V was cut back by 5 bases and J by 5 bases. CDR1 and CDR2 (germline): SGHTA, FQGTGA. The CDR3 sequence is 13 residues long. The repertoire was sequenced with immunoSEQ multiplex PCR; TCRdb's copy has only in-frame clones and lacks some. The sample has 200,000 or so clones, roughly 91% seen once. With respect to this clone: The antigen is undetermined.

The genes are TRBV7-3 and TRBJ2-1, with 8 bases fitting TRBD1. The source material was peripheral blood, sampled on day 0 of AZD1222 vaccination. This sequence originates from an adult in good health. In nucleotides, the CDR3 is TGTGCCAGCAGCCTGACAGGGGACAATGAGCAGTTCTTC. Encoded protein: CASSLTGDNEQFF.